This T cell receptor (beta chain) was captured in a study of blood T cells in healthy people across ages. Study-level findings and limits: In long-lived donors, naive CD4+ cell counts and diversity exceeded those of aged donors.

Comments on this clonotype: Its antigen is unidentified.

CDR3 length: 19 residues. J lost 7 bases, V lost 0 bases, and 16 bases had no gene match. The germline gives CDR1 LGHNA, CDR2 YSLEER. Sample-barcoded 5' priming and a J-beta primer mix drove a second PCR of about 6 to 12 cycles. Each CDR3 protein gets one entry after TCRdb re-called the 5' RACE reads with MiXCR. Of more than 650,000 distinct CDR3 sequences in the sample, 22% were seen once. What was sequenced was blood. The TCR sequence derives from a man in his 70s in good health. This rearrangement joins TRBV4-3 to TRBJ2-1, with 9 bases matching TRBD2. The CDR3 here is CASSQDLIKLAGGGNEQFF. CDR3 bases: TGCGCCAGCAGCCAAGACTTGATTAAGCTGGCGGGAGGGGGGAATGAGCAGTTCTTC.